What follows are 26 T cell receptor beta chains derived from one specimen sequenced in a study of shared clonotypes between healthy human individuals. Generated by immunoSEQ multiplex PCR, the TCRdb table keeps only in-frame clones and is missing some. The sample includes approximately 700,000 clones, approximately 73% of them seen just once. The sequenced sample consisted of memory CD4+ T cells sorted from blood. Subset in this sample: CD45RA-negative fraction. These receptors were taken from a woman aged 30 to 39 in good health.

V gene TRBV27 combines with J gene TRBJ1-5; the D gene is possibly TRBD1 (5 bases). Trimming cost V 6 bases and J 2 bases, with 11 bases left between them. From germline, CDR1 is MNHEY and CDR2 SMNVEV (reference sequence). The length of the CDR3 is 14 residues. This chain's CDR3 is CASRGDGRNQPQHF. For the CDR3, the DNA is TGTGCCAGCAGGGGGGACGGCCGCAATCAGCCCCAGCATTTT.

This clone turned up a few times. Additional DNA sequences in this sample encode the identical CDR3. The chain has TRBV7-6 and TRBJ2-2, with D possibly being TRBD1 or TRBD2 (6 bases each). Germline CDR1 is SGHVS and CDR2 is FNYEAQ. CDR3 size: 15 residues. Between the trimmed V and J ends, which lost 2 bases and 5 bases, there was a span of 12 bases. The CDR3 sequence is CASSLTGGSTGELFF. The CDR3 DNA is TGTGCCAGCAGCTTAACCGGGGGCAGTACCGGGGAGCTGTTTTTT. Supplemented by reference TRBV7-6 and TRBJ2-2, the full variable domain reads GAGVSQSPRYKVTKRGQDVALRCDPISGHVSLYWYRQALGQGPEFLTYFNYEAQQDKSGLPNDRFSAERPEGSISTLTIQRTEQRDSAMYRCASSLTGGSTGELFFGEGSRLTVL.

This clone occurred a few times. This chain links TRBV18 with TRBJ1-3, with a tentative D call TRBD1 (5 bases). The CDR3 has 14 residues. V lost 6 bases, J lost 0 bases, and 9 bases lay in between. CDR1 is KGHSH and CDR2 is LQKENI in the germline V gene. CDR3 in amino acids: CASSPDISGNTIYF. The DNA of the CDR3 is TGTGCCAGCTCCCCGGACATCTCTGGAAACACCATATATTTT. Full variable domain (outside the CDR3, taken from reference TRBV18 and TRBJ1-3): NAGVMQNPRHLVRRRGQEARLRCSPMKGHSHVYWYRQLPEEGLKFMVYLQKENIIDESGMPKERFSAEFPKEGPSILRIQQVVRGDSAAYFCASSPDISGNTIYFGEGSWLTVV.

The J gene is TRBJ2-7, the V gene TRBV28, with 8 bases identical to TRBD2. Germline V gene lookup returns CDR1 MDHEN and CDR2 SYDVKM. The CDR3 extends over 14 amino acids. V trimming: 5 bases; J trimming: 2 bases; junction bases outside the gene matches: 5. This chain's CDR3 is CASSIQREPYEQYF. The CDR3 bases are TGTGCCAGCAGTATTCAGCGGGAGCCCTACGAGCAGTACTTC.

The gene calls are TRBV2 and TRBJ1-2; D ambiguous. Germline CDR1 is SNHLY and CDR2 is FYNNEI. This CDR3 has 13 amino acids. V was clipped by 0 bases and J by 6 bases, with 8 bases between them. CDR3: CASSEAAGNGYTF. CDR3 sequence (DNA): TGTGCCAGCAGTGAAGCTGCAGGAAATGGCTACACCTTC.

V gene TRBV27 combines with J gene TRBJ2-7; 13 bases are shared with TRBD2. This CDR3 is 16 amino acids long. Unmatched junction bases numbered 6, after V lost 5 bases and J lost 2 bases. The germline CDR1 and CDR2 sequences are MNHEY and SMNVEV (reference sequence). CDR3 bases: TGTGCCAGCAGTGCCGCCGGGACTAGCGGGGCCTACGAGCAGTACTTC. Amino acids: CASSAAGTSGAYEQYF.

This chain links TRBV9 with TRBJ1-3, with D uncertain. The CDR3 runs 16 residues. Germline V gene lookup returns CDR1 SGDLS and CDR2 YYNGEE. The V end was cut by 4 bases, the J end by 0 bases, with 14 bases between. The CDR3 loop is CASSPFDLSSGNTIYF. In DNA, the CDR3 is TGTGCCAGCAGCCCCTTCGATTTGAGCTCTGGAAACACCATATATTTT. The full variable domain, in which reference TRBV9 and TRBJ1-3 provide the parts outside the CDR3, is DSGVTQTPKHLITATGQRVTLRCSPRSGDLSVYWYQQSLDQGLQFLIQYYNGEERAKGNILERFSAQQFPDLHSELNLSSLELGDSALYFCASSPFDLSSGNTIYFGEGSWLTVV.

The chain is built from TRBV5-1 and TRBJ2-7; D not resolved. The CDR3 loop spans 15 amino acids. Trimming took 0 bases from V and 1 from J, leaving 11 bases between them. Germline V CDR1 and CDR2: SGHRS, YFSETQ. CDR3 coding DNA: TGCGCCAGCAGCTTGGGTGGGGTTTTTTCCTACGAGCAGTACTTC. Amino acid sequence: CASSLGGVFSYEQYF.

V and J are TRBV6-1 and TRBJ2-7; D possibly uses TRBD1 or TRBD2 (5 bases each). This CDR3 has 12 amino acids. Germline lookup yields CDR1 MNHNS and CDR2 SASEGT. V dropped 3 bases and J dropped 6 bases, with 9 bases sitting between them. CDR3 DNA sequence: TGTGCCAGCAGTGAGCAGGGACGCGAGCAGTACTTC. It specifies CASSEQGREQYF.

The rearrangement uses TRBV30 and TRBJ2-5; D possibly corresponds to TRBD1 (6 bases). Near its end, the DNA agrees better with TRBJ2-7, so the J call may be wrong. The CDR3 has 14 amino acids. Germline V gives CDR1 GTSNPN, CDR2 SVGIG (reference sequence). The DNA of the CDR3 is TGTGCCTGGAGCCTAGGGGGACCCTCGGGCGAGCAGTACTTC. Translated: CAWSLGGPSGEQYF.

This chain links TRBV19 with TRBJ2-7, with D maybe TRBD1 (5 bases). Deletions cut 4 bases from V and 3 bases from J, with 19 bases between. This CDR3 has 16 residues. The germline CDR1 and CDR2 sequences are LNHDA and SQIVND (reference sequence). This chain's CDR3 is CASSSQTDRLSYEQYF. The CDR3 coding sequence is TGTGCCAGTAGTAGCCAGACAGACCGTCTGAGCTACGAGCAGTACTTC.

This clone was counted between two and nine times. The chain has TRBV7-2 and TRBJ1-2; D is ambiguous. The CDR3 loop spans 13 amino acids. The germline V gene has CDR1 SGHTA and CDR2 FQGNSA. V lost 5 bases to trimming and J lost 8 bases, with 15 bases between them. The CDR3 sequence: CASSPYQTLGYTF. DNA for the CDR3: TGTGCCAGCAGCCCCTACCAAACTCTGGGCTACACCTTC.

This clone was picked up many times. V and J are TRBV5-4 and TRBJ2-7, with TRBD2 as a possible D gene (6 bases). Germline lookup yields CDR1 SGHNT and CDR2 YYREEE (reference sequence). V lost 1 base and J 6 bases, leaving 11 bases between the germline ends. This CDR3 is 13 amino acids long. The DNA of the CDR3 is TGTGCCAGCAGCTTGATTAGCGGACCCGAGCAGTACTTC. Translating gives CASSLISGPEQYF. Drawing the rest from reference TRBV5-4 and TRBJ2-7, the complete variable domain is ETGVTQSPTHLIKTRGQQVTLRCSSQSGHNTVSWYQQALGQGPQFIFQYYREEENGRGNFPPRFSGLQFPNYSSELNVNALELDDSALYLCASSLISGPEQYFGPGTRLTVT.

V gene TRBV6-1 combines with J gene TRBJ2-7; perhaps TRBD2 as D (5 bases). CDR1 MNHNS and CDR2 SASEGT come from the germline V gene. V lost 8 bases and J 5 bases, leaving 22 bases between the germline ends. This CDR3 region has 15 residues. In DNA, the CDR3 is TGTGCCAGCGTTGCTCGGGTGGTAGGAGGCCACGAGCAGTACTTC. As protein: CASVARVVGGHEQYF.

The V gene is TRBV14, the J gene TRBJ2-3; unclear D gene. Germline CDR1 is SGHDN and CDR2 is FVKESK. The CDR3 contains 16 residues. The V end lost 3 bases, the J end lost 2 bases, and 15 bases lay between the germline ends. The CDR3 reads CASSHWGSLFTDTQYF. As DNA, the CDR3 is TGTGCCAGCAGCCATTGGGGTAGCCTTTTCACAGATACGCAGTATTTT.

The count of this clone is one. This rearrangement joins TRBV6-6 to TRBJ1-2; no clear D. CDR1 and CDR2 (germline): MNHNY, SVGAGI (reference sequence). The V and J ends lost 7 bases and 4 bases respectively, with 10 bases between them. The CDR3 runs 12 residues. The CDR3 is CASTYDGYGYTF. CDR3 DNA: TGTGCCAGCACCTACGATGGCTATGGCTACACCTTC.

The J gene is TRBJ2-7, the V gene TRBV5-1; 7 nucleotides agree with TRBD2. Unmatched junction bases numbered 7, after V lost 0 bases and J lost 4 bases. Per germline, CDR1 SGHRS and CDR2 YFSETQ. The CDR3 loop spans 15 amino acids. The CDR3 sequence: CASSLVEGGSYEQYF. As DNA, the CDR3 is TGCGCCAGCAGCTTGGTGGAGGGAGGGTCGTACGAGCAGTACTTC.

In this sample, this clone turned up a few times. The CDR3 DNA reads as TGCGCCAGCAGCTACCTAGCGGGCAATGAGCAGTTCTTC. This codes for CASSYLAGNEQFF. The chain links TRBV5-1 to TRBJ2-1, with 8 bases that match TRBD2. The V and J ends lost 3 bases and 6 bases, in that order; junction bases with no gene match: 2. Germline CDR1 and CDR2: SGHRS and YFSETQ. The CDR3 extends over 13 amino acids. Full variable domain (outside the CDR3, taken from reference TRBV5-1 and TRBJ2-1): KAGVTQTPRYLIKTRGQQVTLSCSPISGHRSVSWYQQTPGQGLQFLFEYFSETQRNKGNFPGRFSGRQFSNSRSEMNVSTLELGDSALYLCASSYLAGNEQFFGPGTRLTVL.

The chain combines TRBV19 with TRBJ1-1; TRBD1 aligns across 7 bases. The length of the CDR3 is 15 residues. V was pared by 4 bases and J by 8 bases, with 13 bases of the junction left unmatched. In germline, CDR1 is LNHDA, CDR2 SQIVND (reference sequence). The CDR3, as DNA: TGTGCCAGTAGTAAAACCGACAGGGCGGTCGGGGAAGCTTTCTTT. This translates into CASSKTDRAVGEAFF.

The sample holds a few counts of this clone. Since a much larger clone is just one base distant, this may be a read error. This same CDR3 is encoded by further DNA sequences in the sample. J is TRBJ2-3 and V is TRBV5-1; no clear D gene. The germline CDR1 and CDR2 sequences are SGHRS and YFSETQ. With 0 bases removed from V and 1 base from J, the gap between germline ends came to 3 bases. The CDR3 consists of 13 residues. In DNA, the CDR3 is TGCGCCAGCAGCTTGGGTGGCACAGATACGCAGTATTTT. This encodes CASSLGGTDTQYF.

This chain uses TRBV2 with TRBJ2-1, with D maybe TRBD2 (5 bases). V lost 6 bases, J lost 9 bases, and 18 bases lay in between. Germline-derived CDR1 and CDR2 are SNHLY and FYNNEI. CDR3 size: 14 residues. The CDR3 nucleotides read TGTGCCAGCAGAGGACTTCTAGAGGGCAGTGAGCAGTTCTTC. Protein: CASRGLLEGSEQFF.

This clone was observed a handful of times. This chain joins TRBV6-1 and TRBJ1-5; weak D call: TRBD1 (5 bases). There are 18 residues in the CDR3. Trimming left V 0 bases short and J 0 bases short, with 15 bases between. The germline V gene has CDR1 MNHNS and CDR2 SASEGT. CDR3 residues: CASSEASGFRYSNQPQHF. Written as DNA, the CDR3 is TGTGCCAGCAGTGAAGCGTCAGGGTTCAGATATAGCAATCAGCCCCAGCATTTT.

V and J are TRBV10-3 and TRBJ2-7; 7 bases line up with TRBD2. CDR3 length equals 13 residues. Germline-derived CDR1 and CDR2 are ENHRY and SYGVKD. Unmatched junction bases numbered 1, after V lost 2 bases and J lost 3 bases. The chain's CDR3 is CAISEPGGYEQYF. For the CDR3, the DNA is TGTGCCATCAGTGAGCCGGGGGGCTACGAGCAGTACTTC.

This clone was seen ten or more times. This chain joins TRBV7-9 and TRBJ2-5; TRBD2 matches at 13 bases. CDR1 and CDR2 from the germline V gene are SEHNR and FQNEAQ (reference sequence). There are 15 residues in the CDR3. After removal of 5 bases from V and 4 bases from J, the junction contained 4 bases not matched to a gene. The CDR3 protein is CASSERTSGGETQYF. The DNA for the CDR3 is TGTGCCAGCAGCGAGAGGACTAGCGGGGGAGAGACCCAGTACTTC.

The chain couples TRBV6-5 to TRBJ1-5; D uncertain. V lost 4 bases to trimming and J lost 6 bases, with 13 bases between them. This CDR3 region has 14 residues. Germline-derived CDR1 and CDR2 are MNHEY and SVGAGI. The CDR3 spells CASSSNRAAQPQHF. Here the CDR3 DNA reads TGTGCCAGCAGTTCTAACCGGGCGGCTCAGCCCCAGCATTTT.

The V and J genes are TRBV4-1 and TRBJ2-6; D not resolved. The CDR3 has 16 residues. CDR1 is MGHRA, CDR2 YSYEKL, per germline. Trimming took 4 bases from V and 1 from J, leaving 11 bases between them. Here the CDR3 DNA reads TGCGCCAGCAGCCCGATAAAACAATCTGGGGCCAACGTCCTGACTTTC. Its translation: CASSPIKQSGANVLTF.